This T cell receptor (beta chain) stems from a study of OX40 agonist ivuxolimab in advanced cancers. Study-level information: Ivuxolimab is an agonistic anti-OX40 (CD134) antibody, and patients were treated with it. General study findings and limits: Averaging showed that CD8+ T cells had more expanded clones than CD4+ did.

A remark on this clone: The antigen is unknown.

Germline V CDR1 and CDR2: SEHNR, FQNEAQ (reference sequence). V lost 5 bases and J lost 0; bases outside the gene matches: 1. This CDR3 contains 16 residues. Some clones are missing from TCRdb's copy, which holds only in-frame ones; the method was immunoSEQ multiplex PCR. The sample holds 15,000 to 20,000 clones, 70% to 90% seen once. Sequenced material: CD4+ or CD8+ T cells sorted from blood, taken in a trial of the OX40 agonist ivuxolimab. The TCR was taken from an adult with an advanced solid tumor such as melanoma, head and neck, liver or kidney cancer. The V call is TRBV7-9, the J call TRBJ2-3, with TRBD2 matching over 14 bases. CDR3 amino acids: CASSGTSGRSTDTQYF. The CDR3 DNA is TGTGCCAGCAGCGGGACTAGCGGGAGAAGCACAGATACGCAGTATTTT.